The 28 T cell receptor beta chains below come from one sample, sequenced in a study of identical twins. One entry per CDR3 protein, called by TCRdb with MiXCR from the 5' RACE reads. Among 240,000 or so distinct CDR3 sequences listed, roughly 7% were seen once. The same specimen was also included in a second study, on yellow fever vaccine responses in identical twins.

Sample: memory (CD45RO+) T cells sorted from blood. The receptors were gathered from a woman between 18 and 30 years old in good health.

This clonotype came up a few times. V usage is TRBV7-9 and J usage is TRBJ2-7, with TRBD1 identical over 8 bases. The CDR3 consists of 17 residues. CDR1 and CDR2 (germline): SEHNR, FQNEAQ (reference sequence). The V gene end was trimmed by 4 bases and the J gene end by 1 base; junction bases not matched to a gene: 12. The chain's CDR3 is CASSSPTGGRDSYEQYF. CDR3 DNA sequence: TGTGCCAGCAGCTCCCCAACAGGGGGACGGGATTCCTACGAGCAGTACTTC.

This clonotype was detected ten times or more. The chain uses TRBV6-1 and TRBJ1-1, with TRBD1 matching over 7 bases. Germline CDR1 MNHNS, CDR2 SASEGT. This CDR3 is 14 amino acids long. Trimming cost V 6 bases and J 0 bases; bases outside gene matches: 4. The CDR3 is CASRLTGLNTEAFF. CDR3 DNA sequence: TGTGCCAGCAGGCTGACAGGGCTGAACACTGAAGCTTTCTTT.

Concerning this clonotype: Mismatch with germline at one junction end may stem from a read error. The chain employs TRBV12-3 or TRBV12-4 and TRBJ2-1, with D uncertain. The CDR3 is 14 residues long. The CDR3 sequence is CASSPPPGDNEQFF. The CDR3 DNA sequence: TGTGCCAGCAGTCCCCCCCCGGGCGACAATGAACAGTTCTTC.

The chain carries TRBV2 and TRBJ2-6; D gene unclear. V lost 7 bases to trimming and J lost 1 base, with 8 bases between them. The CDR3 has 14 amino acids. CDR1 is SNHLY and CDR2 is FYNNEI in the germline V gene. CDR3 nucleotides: TGTGCCAGCATATTGGGATCTGGGGCCAACGTCCTGACTTTC. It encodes CASILGSGANVLTF. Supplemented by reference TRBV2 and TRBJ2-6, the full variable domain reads EPEVTQTPSHQVTQMGQEVILRCVPISNHLYFYWYRQILGQKVEFLVSFYNNEISEKSEIFDDQFSVERPDGSNFTLKIRSTKLEDSAMYFCASILGSGANVLTFGAGSRLTVL.

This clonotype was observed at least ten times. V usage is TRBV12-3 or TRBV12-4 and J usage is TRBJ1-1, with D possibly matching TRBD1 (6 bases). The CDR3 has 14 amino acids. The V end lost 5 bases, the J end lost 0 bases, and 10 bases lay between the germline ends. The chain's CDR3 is CASSKTGLNTEAFF. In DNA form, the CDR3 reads TGTGCCAGCAGTAAGACAGGTTTGAACACTGAAGCTTTCTTT.

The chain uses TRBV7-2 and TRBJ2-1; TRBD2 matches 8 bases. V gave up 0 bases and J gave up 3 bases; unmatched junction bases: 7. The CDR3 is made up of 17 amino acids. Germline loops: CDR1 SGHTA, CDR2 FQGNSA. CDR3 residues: CASSLASSSGNYNEQFF. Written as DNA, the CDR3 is TGTGCCAGCAGCTTAGCGTCTAGTAGCGGGAACTACAATGAGCAGTTCTTC.

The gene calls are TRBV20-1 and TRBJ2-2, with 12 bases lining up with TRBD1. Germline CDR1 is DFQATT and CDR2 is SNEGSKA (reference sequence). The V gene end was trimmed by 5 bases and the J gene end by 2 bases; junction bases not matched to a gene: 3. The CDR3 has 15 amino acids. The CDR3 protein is CSAGTGGSNTGELFF. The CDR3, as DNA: TGCAGTGCTGGGACAGGGGGCTCTAACACCGGGGAGCTGTTTTTT.

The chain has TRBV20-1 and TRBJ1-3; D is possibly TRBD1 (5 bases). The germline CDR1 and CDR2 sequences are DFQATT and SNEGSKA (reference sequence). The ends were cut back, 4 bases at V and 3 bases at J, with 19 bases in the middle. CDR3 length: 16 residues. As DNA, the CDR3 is TGCAGTGCTACCCGACGGAGGACAACCCTTGGAAACACCATATATTTT. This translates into CSATRRRTTLGNTIYF.

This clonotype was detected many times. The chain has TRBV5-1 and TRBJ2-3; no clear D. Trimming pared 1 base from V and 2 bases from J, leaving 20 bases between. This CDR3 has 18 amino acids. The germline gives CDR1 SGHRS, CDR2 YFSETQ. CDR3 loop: CASSLTPLRQGFTDTQYF. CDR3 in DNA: TGCGCCAGCAGCTTGACCCCCCTGAGACAAGGTTTCACAGATACGCAGTATTTT.

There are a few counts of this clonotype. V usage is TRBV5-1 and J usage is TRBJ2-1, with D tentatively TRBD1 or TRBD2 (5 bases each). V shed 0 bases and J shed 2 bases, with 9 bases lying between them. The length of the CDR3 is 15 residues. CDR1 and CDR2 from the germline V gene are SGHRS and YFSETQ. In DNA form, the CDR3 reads TGCGCCAGCAGCTTGGGCCGGGGCACCTACAATGAGCAGTTCTTC. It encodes CASSLGRGTYNEQFF.

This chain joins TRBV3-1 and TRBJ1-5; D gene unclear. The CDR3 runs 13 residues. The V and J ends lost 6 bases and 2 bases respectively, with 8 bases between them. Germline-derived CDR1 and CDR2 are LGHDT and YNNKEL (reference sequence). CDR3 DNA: TGTGCCAGCAGTCTTAAGGGCAATCAGCCCCAGCATTTT. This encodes CASSLKGNQPQHF.

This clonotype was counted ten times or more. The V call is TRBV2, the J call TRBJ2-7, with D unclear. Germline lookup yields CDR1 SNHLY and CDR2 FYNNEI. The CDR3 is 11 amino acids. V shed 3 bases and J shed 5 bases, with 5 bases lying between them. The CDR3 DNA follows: TGTGCCAGCAGTGAGTACCACGAGCAGTACTTC. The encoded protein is CASSEYHEQYF.

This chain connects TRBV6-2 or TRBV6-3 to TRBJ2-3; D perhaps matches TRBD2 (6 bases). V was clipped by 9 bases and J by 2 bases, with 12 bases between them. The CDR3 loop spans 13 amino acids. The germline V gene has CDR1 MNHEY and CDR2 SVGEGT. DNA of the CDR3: TGTGCCAGTCTACTAGCAGCCACAGATACGCAGTATTTT. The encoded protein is CASLLAATDTQYF.

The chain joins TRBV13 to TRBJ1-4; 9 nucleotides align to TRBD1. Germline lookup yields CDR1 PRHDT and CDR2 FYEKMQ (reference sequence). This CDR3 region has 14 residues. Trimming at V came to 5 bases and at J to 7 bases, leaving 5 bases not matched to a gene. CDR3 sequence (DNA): TGTGCCAGCAGCACCGGGACAGGGCGTGAAAAACTGTTTTTT. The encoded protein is CASSTGTGREKLFF. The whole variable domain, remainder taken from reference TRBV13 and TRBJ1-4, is AAGVIQSPRHLIKEKRETATLKCYPIPRHDTVYWYQQGPGQDPQFLISFYEKMQSDKGSIPDRFSAQQFSDYHSELNMSSLELGDSALYFCASSTGTGREKLFFGSGTQLSVL.

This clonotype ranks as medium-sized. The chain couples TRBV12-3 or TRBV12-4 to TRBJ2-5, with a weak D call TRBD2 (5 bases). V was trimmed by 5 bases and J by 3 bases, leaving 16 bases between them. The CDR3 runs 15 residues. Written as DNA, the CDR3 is TGTGCCAGCAGTCCGCACATAAGCGGAGAAGAGACCCAGTACTTC. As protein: CASSPHISGEETQYF.

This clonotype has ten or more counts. CDR3 sequence (DNA): TGTGCCAGCAGCTTGGGGGCAGGATTACAAGAGACCCAGTACTTC. Protein: CASSLGAGLQETQYF. This chain uses TRBV5-5 with TRBJ2-5; D gene uncertain. The CDR3 runs to 15 residues. The V and J ends lost 0 bases and 2 bases respectively, with 11 bases between them. Germline CDR1 reads SGHKS; CDR2 reads YYEKEE (reference sequence).

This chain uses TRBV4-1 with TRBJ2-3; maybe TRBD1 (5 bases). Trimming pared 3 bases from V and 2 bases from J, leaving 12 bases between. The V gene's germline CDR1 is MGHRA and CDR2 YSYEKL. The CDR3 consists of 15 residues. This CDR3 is CASSQKQGTTDTQYF. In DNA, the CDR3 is TGCGCCAGCAGCCAGAAGCAGGGAACCACAGATACGCAGTATTTT.

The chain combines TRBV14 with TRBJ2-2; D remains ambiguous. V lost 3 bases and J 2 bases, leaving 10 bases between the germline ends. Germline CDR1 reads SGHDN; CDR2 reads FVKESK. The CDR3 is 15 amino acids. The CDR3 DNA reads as TGTGCCAGCAGCCACCCTTTGCAAAACACCGGGGAGCTGTTTTTT. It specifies CASSHPLQNTGELFF.

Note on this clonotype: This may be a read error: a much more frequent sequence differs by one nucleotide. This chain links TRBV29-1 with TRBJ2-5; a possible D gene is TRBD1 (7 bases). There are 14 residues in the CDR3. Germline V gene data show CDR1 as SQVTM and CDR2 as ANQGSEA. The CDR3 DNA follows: TGCAGCGTTGAGAGGTCAGGGGGGCGAGAGACCCAGAACTTC. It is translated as CSVERSGGRETQNF.

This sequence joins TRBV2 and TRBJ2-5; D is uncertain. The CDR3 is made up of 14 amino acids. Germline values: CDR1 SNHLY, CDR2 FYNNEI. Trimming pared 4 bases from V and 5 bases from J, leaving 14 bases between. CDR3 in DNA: TGTGCCAGCAGTGGGGCAAGTGCCAGGGAGACCCAGTACTTC. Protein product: CASSGASARETQYF.

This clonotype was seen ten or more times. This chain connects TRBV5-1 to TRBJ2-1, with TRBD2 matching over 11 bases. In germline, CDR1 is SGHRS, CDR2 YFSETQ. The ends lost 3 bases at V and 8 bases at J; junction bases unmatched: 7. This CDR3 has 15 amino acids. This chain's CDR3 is CASSSTSGSRYEQFF. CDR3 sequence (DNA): TGCGCCAGCAGCTCTACTAGCGGGAGTCGCTATGAGCAGTTCTTC.

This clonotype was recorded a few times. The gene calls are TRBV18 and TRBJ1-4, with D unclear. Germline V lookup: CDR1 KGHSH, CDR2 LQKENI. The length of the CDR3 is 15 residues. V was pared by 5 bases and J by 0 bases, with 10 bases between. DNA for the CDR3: TGTGCCAGCTCAACAAACAGCGCAACTAATGAAAAACTGTTTTTT. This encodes CASSTNSATNEKLFF.

The CDR3 loop reads CASSRDRGMNTEAFF. DNA for the CDR3: TGCGCCAGCAGCCGGGACAGGGGCATGAACACTGAAGCTTTCTTT. V gene TRBV4-1 combines with J gene TRBJ1-1; 10 bases line up with TRBD1. The CDR3 is 15 amino acids. The V segment lost 4 bases and the J segment 0 bases; nucleotides outside the gene matches: 2. Germline CDR1 reads MGHRA; CDR2 reads YSYEKL.

This CDR3 reads CASSQGLVGKYEQYF. The CDR3 DNA reads TGCGCCAGCAGCCAAGGCCTAGTCGGAAAATACGAGCAGTACTTC. The V and J genes are TRBV4-1 and TRBJ2-7; no clear D. CDR3 size: 15 residues. Trimming took off 1 base at V and 4 bases at J, with 14 bases between the two ends. CDR1 MGHRA and CDR2 YSYEKL come from the germline V gene.

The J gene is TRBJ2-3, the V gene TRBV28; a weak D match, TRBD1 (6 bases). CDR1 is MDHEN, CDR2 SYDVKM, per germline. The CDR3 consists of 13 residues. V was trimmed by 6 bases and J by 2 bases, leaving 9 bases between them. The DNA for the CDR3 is TGTGCCAGCAGAGGGGGTTCCACAGATACGCAGTATTTT. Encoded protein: CASRGGSTDTQYF.

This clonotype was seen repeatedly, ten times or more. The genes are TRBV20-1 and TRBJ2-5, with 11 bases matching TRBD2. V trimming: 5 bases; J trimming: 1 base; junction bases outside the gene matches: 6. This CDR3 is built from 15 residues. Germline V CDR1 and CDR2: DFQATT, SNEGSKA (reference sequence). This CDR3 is CSAFLLAGVQETQYF. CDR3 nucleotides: TGCAGTGCTTTTCTACTAGCGGGGGTCCAAGAGACCCAGTACTTC.

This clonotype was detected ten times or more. The DNA for the CDR3 is TGCGCCAGCAGCTTGTCTTGGGGGAAGAACACTGAAGCTTTCTTT. This encodes CASSLSWGKNTEAFF. The chain employs TRBV5-1 and TRBJ1-1; D is perhaps TRBD1 (5 bases). The V and J ends lost 1 base and 1 base respectively, with 11 bases between them. The germline V gene has CDR1 SGHRS and CDR2 YFSETQ. There are 15 residues in the CDR3. The whole variable domain, remainder taken from reference TRBV5-1 and TRBJ1-1, is KAGVTQTPRYLIKTRGQQVTLSCSPISGHRSVSWYQQTPGQGLQFLFEYFSETQRNKGNFPGRFSGRQFSNSRSEMNVSTLELGDSALYLCASSLSWGKNTEAFFGQGTRLTVV.

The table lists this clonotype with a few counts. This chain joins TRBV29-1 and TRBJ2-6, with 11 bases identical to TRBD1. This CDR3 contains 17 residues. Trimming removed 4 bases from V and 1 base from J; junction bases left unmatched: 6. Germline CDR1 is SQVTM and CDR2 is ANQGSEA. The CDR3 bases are TGCAGCGTTGTAATGGGACAGGGGGAGTCTGGGGCCAACGTCCTGACTTTC. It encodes CSVVMGQGESGANVLTF.